This T cell receptor (beta chain) was captured in a study of T cells in Graves' hyperthyroidism and ophthalmopathy. Across the whole study: Peripheral blood was secured at the point of initial diagnosis, before any treatment.

CDR1 LNHNV and CDR2 YYDKDF come from the germline V gene (reference sequence). The CDR3 is made up of 16 amino acids. Unmatched junction bases numbered 9, after V lost 5 bases and J lost 0 bases. Study findings and constraints: Among clonotypes expanded in thyroid above 0.001, most were also found in blood.

Amplified TCR beta CDR3 regions derived from RNA transcripts. HTBI primers were employed in a first-round RT-PCR of the TCR CDR3. TCRdb fed the multiplex PCR reads into MiXCR, producing one record per CDR3 protein. The repertoire consists of approximately 380,000 distinct CDR3 sequences, with over 13% occurring once and the leading ten covering around 28%. Individuals with ophthalmopathy presented a Clinical Activity Score of at least 3, a NOSPECS grade of at least 4 and a duration under 3 months. The study left out patients who had uncontrolled infection, other autoimmune disease, pregnancy or lactation. In this sample, this clonotype turned up many times. The target antigen is unknown.

The chain links TRBV15 to TRBJ2-5; 7 bases align to TRBD2. Specimen: blood. The receptor comes from a man in his fifties or sixties with Graves' ophthalmopathy. Here the CDR3 reads CATSFRREPYQETQYF. The CDR3 nucleotides read TGTGCCACCAGCTTTAGGCGGGAGCCGTACCAAGAGACCCAGTACTTC.